The 31 T cell receptor beta chains presented below share a single source sample, sequenced in a study of T cell responses to AZD1222 COVID-19 vaccine (dated by TCRdb to about 2021). Per the publication, the time point label means: baseline before first vaccination. The sample's treatment or condition label is to be understood as: meningococcal conjugate vaccine given as trial control. Libraries were made using the immunoSEQ multiplex PCR assay. In its TCRdb copy, this immuneACCESS table keeps in-frame sequences only and misses some clones. Where compared with another copy, unresolved V genes explain less than half of these, and the others have no known cause. Within this sample are under 250,000 clones, with just over 90% of them counted one time only. Clones ranked in the top ten supply around 1% of the sample. The sequenced sample was peripheral blood, obtained on day 0 of MenACWY control vaccination. These receptors all come from an adult in good health.

The rearrangement uses TRBV7-8 and TRBJ2-1; 15 positions match TRBD2. The length of the CDR3 is 16 residues. The germline CDR1 and CDR2 sequences are SGHVS and FQNEAQ. Unmatched junction bases numbered 6, after V lost 4 bases and J lost 8 bases. The CDR3 DNA is TGTGCCAGCAGCTACCCCGGGACTAGCGGGGGGCATGAGCAGTTCTTC. This translates into CASSYPGTSGGHEQFF.

This chain joins TRBV5-4 and TRBJ1-1; 8 bases agree with TRBD1. Trimming cost V 4 bases and J 5 bases; bases outside gene matches: 10. The CDR3 has 15 residues. CDR1 and CDR2 from the germline V gene are SGHNT and YYREEE (reference sequence). The CDR3 coding sequence is TGTGCCAGCAGCGGAAACAGGGGGAAGAGAACTGAAGCTTTCTTT. It is translated as CASSGNRGKRTEAFF.

The chain couples TRBV27 to TRBJ1-5; possibly TRBD1 for D (5 bases). Deletions cut 5 bases from V and 4 bases from J, with 15 bases between. The CDR3 extends over 15 amino acids. Germline-derived CDR1 and CDR2 are MNHEY and SMNVEV (reference sequence). The CDR3 loop is CASSQGVLSNQPQHF. The CDR3 DNA sequence: TGTGCCAGCAGTCAAGGGGTTCTGTCTAATCAGCCCCAGCATTTT.

The chain joins TRBV7-2 to TRBJ1-5; no clear D gene. The CDR3 runs 14 residues. Per germline, CDR1 SGHTA and CDR2 FQGNSA. V was pared by 1 base and J by 3 bases, with 7 bases between. In nucleotides, the CDR3 is TGTGCCAGCAGCTTAGAGGGCAACAATCAGCCCCAGCATTTT. This codes for CASSLEGNNQPQHF.

This rearrangement joins TRBV2 to TRBJ1-4; no firm D call. Per germline, CDR1 SNHLY and CDR2 FYNNEI. V was shortened by 5 bases and J by 3 bases, with 4 bases between the two germline ends. The CDR3 runs to 12 residues. CDR3 nucleotides: TGTGCCAGCAGTAGGGCTAATGAAAAACTGTTTTTT. It codes for CASSRANEKLFF.

The CDR3 region has the DNA TGTGCCAGCAGCCCACGAAAGGGCGGGTACACTGAAGCTTTCTTT. Its translation: CASSPRKGGYTEAFF. The gene calls are TRBV7-9 and TRBJ1-1, with unresolved D. V lost 5 bases and J 3 bases, leaving 16 bases between the germline ends. Looked up from germline, CDR1 is SEHNR and CDR2 is FQNEAQ (reference sequence). This CDR3 comprises 15 residues.

This chain uses TRBV7-8 with TRBJ2-1; the match to TRBD2 covers 12 bases. Trimming at V came to 2 bases and at J to 4 bases, leaving 9 bases not matched to a gene. This CDR3 comprises 18 residues. Per the germline V gene, CDR1 is SGHVS and CDR2 is FQNEAQ. CDR3 protein: CASSLRLAGEESYNEQFF. The DNA for the CDR3 is TGTGCCAGCAGCTTACGACTAGCGGGGGAAGAATCTTACAATGAGCAGTTCTTC.

The chain combines TRBV2 with TRBJ1-2; D remains ambiguous. The CDR3 has 14 amino acids. V gave up 1 base and J gave up 2 bases, with 8 bases separating them. CDR1 is SNHLY and CDR2 is FYNNEI in the germline V gene. The CDR3 DNA sequence: TGTGCCAGCAGTGAAGAGTTGGGCAACTATGGCTACACCTTC. This sequence encodes CASSEELGNYGYTF.

This rearrangement joins TRBV4-1 to TRBJ1-1; D possibly corresponds to TRBD1 (5 bases). The CDR3 runs to 15 residues. Trimming took 4 bases from V and 1 from J, leaving 13 bases between them. The germline CDR1 and CDR2 sequences are MGHRA and YSYEKL. The CDR3 DNA reads TGCGCCAGCAGCCCGGTTGGGGGGAGGAACACTGAAGCTTTCTTT. It encodes CASSPVGGRNTEAFF.

This chain uses TRBV5-1 with TRBJ1-6; 7 bases are shared with TRBD1. CDR1 SGHRS and CDR2 YFSETQ come from the germline V gene. The CDR3 sequence is 17 residues long. V was clipped by 0 bases and J by 0 bases; unmatched bases: 3. The CDR3 nucleotides are TGCGCCAGCAGCTTGGCGACAGGGAGCTCCTATAATTCACCCCTCCACTTT. Translating it yields CASSLATGSSYNSPLHF.

V usage is TRBV27 and J usage is TRBJ2-6; weak D call: TRBD1 (5 bases). The CDR3 is 15 amino acids. Per germline, CDR1 MNHEY and CDR2 SMNVEV (reference sequence). Deletions cut 1 base from V and 1 base from J, with 5 bases between. The CDR3: CASSLYRSGANVLTF. DNA of the CDR3: TGTGCCAGCAGTTTATACAGGTCTGGGGCCAACGTCCTGACTTTC. The full variable domain, its missing parts supplied by reference TRBV27 and TRBJ2-6, is EAQVTQNPRYLITVTGKKLTVTCSQNMNHEYMSWYRQDPGLGLRQIYYSMNVEVTDKGDVPEGYKVSRKEKRNFPLILESPSPNQTSLYFCASSLYRSGANVLTFGAGSRLTVL.

The gene calls are TRBV7-9 and TRBJ2-3; D is perhaps TRBD1 or TRBD2 (6 bases each). Trimming took off 5 bases at V and 2 bases at J, with 14 bases between the two ends. The CDR3 has 15 residues. Germline V gives CDR1 SEHNR, CDR2 FQNEAQ (reference sequence). CDR3 nucleotide sequence: TGTGCCAGCAGCCCAACAGGGCGGGACACAGATACGCAGTATTTT. Translation: CASSPTGRDTDTQYF.

The rearrangement uses TRBV4-1 and TRBJ1-1; D uncertain. The germline gives CDR1 MGHRA, CDR2 YSYEKL. The V and J ends lost 1 base and 6 bases respectively, with 24 bases between them. This CDR3 contains 18 residues. CDR3 loop: CASSQALQAPRIRAEAFF. The DNA for the CDR3 is TGCGCCAGCAGCCAAGCTCTGCAGGCGCCACGAATCCGCGCTGAAGCTTTCTTT.

The gene calls are TRBV19 and TRBJ1-1; TRBD1 matches at 9 bases. CDR3 length: 14 residues. The J segment lost 6 bases and the V segment lost 3 bases, leaving 5 bases of the junction unmatched. Germline CDR1 is LNHDA and CDR2 is SQIVND (reference sequence). CDR3 loop: CASSITGGQAEAFF. CDR3 coding DNA: TGTGCCAGTAGTATCACAGGGGGCCAGGCTGAAGCTTTCTTT.

The chain links TRBV5-4 to TRBJ1-1, with 10 bases fitting TRBD1. CDR3 length equals 16 residues. Unmatched junction bases numbered 8, after V lost 5 bases and J lost 1 base. The germline CDR1 and CDR2 sequences are SGHNT and YYREEE (reference sequence). The CDR3 region is CASRDRTGGPNTEAFF. CDR3 bases: TGTGCCAGCAGAGACCGGACAGGGGGGCCGAACACTGAAGCTTTCTTT.

The J gene is TRBJ1-2, the V gene TRBV5-5, with D possibly TRBD1 on 6 matching bases. Trimming cost V 4 bases and J 8 bases, with 18 bases left between them. Germline assignment: CDR1 SGHKS and CDR2 YYEKEE (reference sequence). The CDR3 contains 14 residues. The CDR3 spells CASSDLEARGGYTF. CDR3 DNA: TGTGCCAGCAGCGACCTCGAGGCCAGGGGCGGCTACACCTTC.

The chain employs TRBV7-9 and TRBJ1-2; TRBD1 matches at 10 bases. V lost 4 bases and J lost 4; bases outside the gene matches: 3. Germline V lookup: CDR1 SEHNR, CDR2 FQNEAQ (reference sequence). This CDR3 is built from 14 residues. As DNA, the CDR3 is TGTGCCAGCAGCTCGACAGGGGGCGGCTATGGCTACACCTTC. It translates to CASSSTGGGYGYTF.

This sequence joins TRBV6-6 and TRBJ2-7; D is possibly TRBD1 or TRBD2 (6 bases each). Trimming removed 5 bases from V and 0 bases from J, with 20 bases in between. This CDR3 spans 17 amino acids. Per germline, CDR1 MNHNY and CDR2 SVGAGI (reference sequence). The CDR3 is CASSPTTVRGLSYEQYF. For the CDR3, the DNA is TGTGCCAGCAGTCCCACGACAGTCCGGGGGCTCTCCTACGAGCAGTACTTC.

The table lists this clone with a few counts. The same CDR3 is also encoded by other DNA sequences in this sample. The rearrangement links TRBV30 to TRBJ1-5; no definite D call. This CDR3 spans 13 amino acids. Germline lookup yields CDR1 GTSNPN and CDR2 SVGIG (reference sequence). The V end was cut by 2 bases, the J end by 0 bases, with 5 bases between. The CDR3 DNA follows: TGTGCCTGGAGTCGGGATAGCAATCAGCCCCAGCATTTT. This encodes CAWSRDSNQPQHF.

The chain joins TRBV28 to TRBJ2-3; D tentatively reads TRBD1 or TRBD2 (5 bases each). The CDR3 totals 15 residues. Trimming removed 3 bases from V and 7 bases from J, with 17 bases in between. The germline CDR1 and CDR2 sequences are MDHEN and SYDVKM. This CDR3 is CASSFALLGENTQYF. CDR3 DNA: TGTGCCAGCAGTTTTGCCCTACTAGGGGAGAATACGCAGTATTTT.

This chain joins TRBV19 and TRBJ1-1, with D maybe TRBD1 (6 bases). In germline, CDR1 is LNHDA, CDR2 SQIVND (reference sequence). The CDR3 contains 15 residues. The V end lost 7 bases, the J end lost 1 base, and 16 bases lay between the germline ends. CDR3 region: CASINGGARNTEAFF. As DNA, the CDR3 is TGTGCCAGTATAAATGGGGGGGCGCGGAACACTGAAGCTTTCTTT. The variable domain in full, with the rest retrieved from reference TRBV19 and TRBJ1-1, is DGGITQSPKYLFRKEGQNVTLSCEQNLNHDAMYWYRQDPGQGLRLIYYSQIVNDFQKGDIAEGYSVSREKKESFPLTVTSAQKNPTAFYLCASINGGARNTEAFFGQGTRLTVV.

The CDR3 is CASSLHAESSGARNSPLHF. The CDR3 coding sequence is TGTGCCAGCAGCTTACACGCAGAGAGTTCGGGGGCGAGGAATTCACCCCTCCACTTT. This chain links TRBV7-9 with TRBJ1-6; maybe TRBD1 (6 bases). CDR1 is SEHNR and CDR2 is FQNEAQ in the germline V gene (reference sequence). Trimming cost V 2 bases and J 7 bases, with 24 bases left between them. This CDR3 comprises 19 residues. The full variable domain, in which reference TRBV7-9 and TRBJ1-6 provide the parts outside the CDR3, is DTGVSQNPRHKITKRGQNVTFRCDPISEHNRLYWYRQTLGQGPEFLTYFQNEAQLEKSRLLSDRFSAERPKGSFSTLEIQRTEQGDSAMYLCASSLHAESSGARNSPLHFGNGTRLTVT.

The rearrangement joins TRBV19 to TRBJ1-2; possibly TRBD1 for D (6 bases). Germline CDR1 reads LNHDA; CDR2 reads SQIVND (reference sequence). V lost 4 bases and J lost 4, with 16 bases in between. CDR3 size: 15 residues. The CDR3 sequence: CASSTGRTEVYGYTF. CDR3 sequence (DNA): TGTGCCAGTAGTACCGGCAGGACAGAAGTCTATGGCTACACCTTC. The variable domain in full, completed from reference TRBV19 and TRBJ1-2, reads DGGITQSPKYLFRKEGQNVTLSCEQNLNHDAMYWYRQDPGQGLRLIYYSQIVNDFQKGDIAEGYSVSREKKESFPLTVTSAQKNPTAFYLCASSTGRTEVYGYTFGSGTRLTVV.

The V gene is TRBV4-1, the J gene TRBJ1-1; unclear D gene. Trimming shortened V by 4 bases and J by 1 base, and 10 bases separated the two germline ends. This CDR3 has 14 amino acids. The germline V gene has CDR1 MGHRA and CDR2 YSYEKL. DNA for the CDR3: TGCGCCAGCAGCCTGCTAAACCGGAACACTGAAGCTTTCTTT. Translation gives CASSLLNRNTEAFF.

The chain combines TRBV12-3 or TRBV12-4 with TRBJ1-2; D might be TRBD1 (5 bases). This CDR3 is 13 amino acids long. Deletions cut 7 bases from V and 6 bases from J, with 15 bases between. This CDR3 is CASNAPGGDGYTF. DNA of the CDR3: TGTGCCAGCAACGCTCCCGGGGGAGATGGCTACACCTTC.

The chain couples TRBV6-5 to TRBJ2-7; the match to TRBD1 covers 9 bases. V lost 5 bases and J lost 2; bases outside the gene matches: 4. CDR1 is MNHEY, CDR2 SVGAGI, per germline. The CDR3 is made up of 14 amino acids. The CDR3 nucleotides are TGTGCCAGCAGTCGGGGACAGGGAACCTACGAGCAGTACTTC. Translated, it gives CASSRGQGTYEQYF.

The chain combines TRBV4-2 with TRBJ1-1; D is uncertain. V lost 3 bases, J lost 0 bases, and 11 bases lay in between. CDR3 size: 15 residues. Germline CDR1 is LGHNA and CDR2 is YNFKEQ. The CDR3 DNA is TGTGCCAGCAGCCAGAAGTACCCCATGAACACTGAAGCTTTCTTT. Translated: CASSQKYPMNTEAFF.

The rearrangement links TRBV10-2 to TRBJ2-7, with 11 bases aligning to TRBD2. The germline gives CDR1 WSHSY, CDR2 SAAADI. J lost 1 base, V lost 6 bases, and 5 bases had no gene match. This CDR3 spans 15 amino acids. The CDR3 nucleotides read TGCGCCAGCAGCAAGTCTAGCGGGGGGTCCTACGAGCAGTACTTC. Translated: CASSKSSGGSYEQYF.

The V gene is TRBV14, the J gene TRBJ1-1, with D unresolved. The CDR3 covers 14 residues. Germline-derived CDR1 and CDR2 are SGHDN and FVKESK. The V gene lost 4 bases and the J gene lost 6 bases, with 15 bases spanning the gap. CDR3 DNA: TGTGCCAGCAGCCCACCACCACTGGGCGCTGAAGCTTTCTTT. Translation gives CASSPPPLGAEAFF.

The chain couples TRBV19 to TRBJ1-4, with 8 bases fitting TRBD1. Trimming took 6 bases from V and 5 from J; bases not matched to a gene: 5. The germline V gene encodes CDR1 LNHDA and CDR2 SQIVND (reference sequence). The CDR3 length is 14 residues. DNA for the CDR3: TGTGCCAGTAGCGAAGGACAGGGAAATGAAAAACTGTTTTTT. It encodes CASSEGQGNEKLFF.

The rearrangement links TRBV7-2 to TRBJ2-5; D call uncertain. V shed 6 bases and J shed 6 bases, with 14 bases lying between them. The CDR3 length is 13 residues. From germline, CDR1 is SGHTA and CDR2 FQGNSA. DNA of the CDR3: TGTGCCAGCAGTGTTGGTGGGTCTCAGACCCAGTACTTC. Its protein product is CASSVGGSQTQYF.